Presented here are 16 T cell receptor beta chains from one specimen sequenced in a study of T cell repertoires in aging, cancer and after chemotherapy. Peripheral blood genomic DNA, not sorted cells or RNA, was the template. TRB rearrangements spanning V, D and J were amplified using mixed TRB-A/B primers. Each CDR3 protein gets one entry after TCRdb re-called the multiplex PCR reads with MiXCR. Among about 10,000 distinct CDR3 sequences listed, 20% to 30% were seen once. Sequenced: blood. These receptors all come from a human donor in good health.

The CDR3 region is CASSSARTDNTQYF. In nucleotides, the CDR3 is TGTGCCAGCAGCTCCGCACGGACCGATAATACGCAGTATTTT. The chain joins TRBV11-3 to TRBJ2-3; no definite D call. Germline V gene sequence: CDR1 SGHNT, CDR2 YENEEA. The V gene lost 4 bases and the J gene lost 7 bases, with 15 bases spanning the gap. The CDR3 has 14 amino acids.

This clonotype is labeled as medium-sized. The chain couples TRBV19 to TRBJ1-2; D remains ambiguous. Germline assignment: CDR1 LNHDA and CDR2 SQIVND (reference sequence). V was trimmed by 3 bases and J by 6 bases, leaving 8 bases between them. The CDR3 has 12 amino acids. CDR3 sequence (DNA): TGTGCCAGTAGTATGGTGGAGGATGGCTACACCTTC. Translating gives CASSMVEDGYTF.

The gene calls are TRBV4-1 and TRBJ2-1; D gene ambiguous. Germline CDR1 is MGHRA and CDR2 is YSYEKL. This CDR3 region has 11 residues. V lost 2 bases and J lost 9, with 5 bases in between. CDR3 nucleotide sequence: TGCGCCAGCAGCCAAAAAACTGAGCAGTTCTTC. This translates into CASSQKTEQFF.

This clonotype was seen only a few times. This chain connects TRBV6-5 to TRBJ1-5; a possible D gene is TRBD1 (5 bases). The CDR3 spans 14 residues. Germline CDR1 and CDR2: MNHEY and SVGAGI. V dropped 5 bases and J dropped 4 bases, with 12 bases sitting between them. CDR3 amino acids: CASSRGGVNQPQHF. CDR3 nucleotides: TGTGCCAGCAGTCGGGGGGGAGTGAATCAGCCCCAGCATTTT.

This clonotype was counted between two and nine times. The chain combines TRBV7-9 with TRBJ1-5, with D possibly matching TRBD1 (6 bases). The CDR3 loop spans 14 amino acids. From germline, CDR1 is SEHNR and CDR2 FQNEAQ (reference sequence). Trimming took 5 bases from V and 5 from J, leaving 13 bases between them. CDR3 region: CASSAQGRDQPQHF. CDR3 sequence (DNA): TGTGCCAGCAGCGCTCAGGGGAGAGATCAGCCCCAGCATTTT.

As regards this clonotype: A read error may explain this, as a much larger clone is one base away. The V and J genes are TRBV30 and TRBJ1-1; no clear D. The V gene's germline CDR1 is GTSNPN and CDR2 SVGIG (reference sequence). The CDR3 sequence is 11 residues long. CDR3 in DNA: TGTGCCTTGAGTGGGAACACTGAAGCTTTCTTT. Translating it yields CALSGNTEAFF.

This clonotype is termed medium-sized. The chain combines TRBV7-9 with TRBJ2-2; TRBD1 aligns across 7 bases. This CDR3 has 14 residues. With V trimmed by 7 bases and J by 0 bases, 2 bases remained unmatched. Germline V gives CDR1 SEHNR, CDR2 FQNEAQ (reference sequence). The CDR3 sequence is CASKGQANTGELFF. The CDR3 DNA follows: TGTGCCAGCAAAGGACAGGCGAACACCGGGGAGCTGTTTTTT.

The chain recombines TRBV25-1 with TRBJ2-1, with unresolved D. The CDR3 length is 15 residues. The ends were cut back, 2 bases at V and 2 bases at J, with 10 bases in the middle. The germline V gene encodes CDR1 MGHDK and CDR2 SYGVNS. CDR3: CASSETAGPYNEQFF. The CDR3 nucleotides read TGTGCCAGCAGTGAAACAGCCGGTCCCTACAATGAGCAGTTCTTC.

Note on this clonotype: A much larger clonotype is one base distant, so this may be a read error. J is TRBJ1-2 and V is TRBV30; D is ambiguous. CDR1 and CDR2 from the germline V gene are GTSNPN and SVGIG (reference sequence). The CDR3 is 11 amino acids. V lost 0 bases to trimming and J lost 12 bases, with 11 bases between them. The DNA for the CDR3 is TGTGCCTGGAGTGTAGGGAGCGGCCACACCTTC. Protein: CAWSVGSGHTF. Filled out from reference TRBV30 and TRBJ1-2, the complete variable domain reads SQTIHQWPATLVQPVGSPLSLECTVEGTSNPNLYWYRQAAGRGLQLLFYSVGIGQISSEVPQNLSASRPQDRQFILSSKKLLLSDSGFYLCAWSVGSGHTFGSGTRLTVV.

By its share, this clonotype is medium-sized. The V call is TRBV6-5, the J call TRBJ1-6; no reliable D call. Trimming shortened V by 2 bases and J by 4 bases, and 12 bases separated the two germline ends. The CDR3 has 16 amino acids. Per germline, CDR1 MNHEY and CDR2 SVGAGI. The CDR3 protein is CASSYRPERYNSPLHF. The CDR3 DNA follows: TGTGCCAGCAGTTACCGCCCGGAAAGGTATAATTCACCCCTCCACTTT.

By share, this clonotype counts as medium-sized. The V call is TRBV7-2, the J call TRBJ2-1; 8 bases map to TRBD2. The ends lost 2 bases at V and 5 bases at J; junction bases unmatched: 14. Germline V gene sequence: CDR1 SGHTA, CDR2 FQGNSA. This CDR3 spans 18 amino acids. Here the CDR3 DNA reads TGTGCCAGCAGCTTATTGACCGGGGGGGCGGTGGGACACAATGAGCAGTTCTTC. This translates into CASSLLTGGAVGHNEQFF.

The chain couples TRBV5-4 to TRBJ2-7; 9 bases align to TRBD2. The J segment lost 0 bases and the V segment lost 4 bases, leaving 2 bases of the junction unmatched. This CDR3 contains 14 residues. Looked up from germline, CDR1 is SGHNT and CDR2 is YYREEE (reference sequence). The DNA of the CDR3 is TGTGCCAGCAGCCAGGGACTAGCCTCCTACGAGCAGTACTTC. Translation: CASSQGLASYEQYF.

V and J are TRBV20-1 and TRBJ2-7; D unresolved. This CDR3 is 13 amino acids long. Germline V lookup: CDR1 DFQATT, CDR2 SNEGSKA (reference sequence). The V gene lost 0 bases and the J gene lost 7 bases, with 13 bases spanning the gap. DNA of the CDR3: TGCAGTGCTAGAGAGGGCCTCTACAATGAGCAGTACTTC. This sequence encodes CSAREGLYNEQYF.

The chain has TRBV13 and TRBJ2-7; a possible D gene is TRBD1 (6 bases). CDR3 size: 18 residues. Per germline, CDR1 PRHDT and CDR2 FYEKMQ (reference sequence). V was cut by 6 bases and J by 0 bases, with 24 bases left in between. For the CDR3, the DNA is TGTGCCAGCAGTCCTACGAGGGGGACACTTATCGCCTCCTACGAGCAGTACTTC. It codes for CASSPTRGTLIASYEQYF.

The CDR3 loop reads CSVLRGKNIQYF. The CDR3 DNA is TGCAGTGTCCTGAGGGGTAAAAACATTCAGTACTTC. This chain uses TRBV20-1 with TRBJ2-4; D tentatively reads TRBD1 or TRBD2 (5 bases each). V shed 7 bases and J shed 4 bases, with 11 bases lying between them. CDR3 length: 12 residues. Germline values: CDR1 DFQATT, CDR2 SNEGSKA (reference sequence).

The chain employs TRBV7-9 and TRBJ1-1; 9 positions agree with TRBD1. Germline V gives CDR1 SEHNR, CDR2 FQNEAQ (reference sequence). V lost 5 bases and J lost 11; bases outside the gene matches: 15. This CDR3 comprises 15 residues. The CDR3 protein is CASSQPDRGPKVAFF. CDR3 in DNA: TGTGCCAGCAGCCAACCGGACAGGGGCCCGAAAGTGGCTTTCTTT.